This T cell receptor (beta chain) appears in the sequencing data of a study of shared clonotypes between healthy human individuals. CD45RO-negative, CCR7-positively selected cells formed the naive CD8 fraction, excluding terminally differentiated effector memory CD45RA+ cells. V gave up 3 bases and J gave up 5 bases, with 10 bases separating them. CDR1 and CDR2 (germline): SQVTM, ANQGSEA. This CDR3 region has 12 residues. Sequenced by immunoSEQ multiplex PCR; TCRdb stores in-frame clones only, minus some. The sample has 750,000 to 1,000,000 clones; 80% to 95% are singletons. Sequencing was performed on naive CD8+ T cells sorted from blood. This receptor was taken from a young man in good health. The gene calls are TRBV29-1 and TRBJ2-5; D unresolved. CDR3 loop: CSVDNGSETQYF. CDR3 coding DNA: TGCAGCGTTGATAACGGGTCCGAGACCCAGTACTTC.